These 4 T cell receptor beta chains were sequenced from one sample in a study of glioma-infiltrating T cells. TCR alpha and beta CDR3 regions were amplified from RNA using iRepertoire nested multiplex PCR. TCRdb reanalysed the multiplex PCR reads using MiXCR and keeps one entry per CDR3 protein. The sample lists about 130,000 distinct CDR3 sequences, around 23% occurring once. The sequenced sample consisted of glioma tissue, nonneoplastic brain tissue, or PBMCs (not recorded which). Source of these receptors: a human donor with low-grade glioma or glioblastoma, undergoing nonglioma brain surgery, or in good health (not recorded which).

This clonotype was detected ten times or more. V usage is TRBV28 and J usage is TRBJ2-7; TRBD2 might be the D (6 bases). Trimming stripped 6 bases from V and 4 bases from J, with 19 bases between. Germline V gene sequence: CDR1 MDHEN, CDR2 SYDVKM. This CDR3 comprises 15 residues. CDR3 sequence (DNA): TGTGCCAGCAGCCCAACCGGGACTCCTCCTTACGAGCAGTACTTC. Translated, it gives CASSPTGTPPYEQYF.

A note on this clonotype: This may be a read error: a much more frequent sequence differs by one nucleotide. This rearrangement joins TRBV4-2 to TRBJ2-7, with 7 bases identical to TRBD1. CDR3 length equals 15 residues. CDR1 is LGHNA, CDR2 YNFKEQ, per germline. CDR3 bases: TGTGCCAGCAGCCAAGGACAGGGTGTAACCTACGAGAAGTACTTC. Encoded protein: CASSQGQGVTYEKYF.

Concerning this clonotype itself: Just one base apart from a much larger clone, this may be a read error. The chain uses TRBV19 and TRBJ2-5; D remains ambiguous. The CDR3 is 12 residues long. Germline V CDR1 and CDR2: LNHDA, SQIVND (reference sequence). V was trimmed by 6 bases and J by 5 bases, leaving 10 bases between them. Written as DNA, the CDR3 is TGTGCCAGTAGCGAAGGACGGGAGACCCAGTACTTC. Translation gives CASSEGRETQYF.

There are many counts of this clonotype. CDR3 in amino acids: CASRELSGTQETQYF. CDR3 in DNA: TGTGCCAGCAGGGAGCTTAGCGGGACGCAAGAGACCCAGTACTTC. The chain carries TRBV6-1 and TRBJ2-5; 8 nucleotides line up with TRBD2. The CDR3 has 15 residues. The germline CDR1 and CDR2 sequences are MNHNS and SASEGT. The J segment lost 2 bases and the V segment lost 6 bases, leaving 8 bases of the junction unmatched.